These 20 T cell receptor beta chains originate from one sample sequenced in a study of shared clonotypes between healthy human individuals. Libraries were prepared by immunoSEQ multiplex PCR; TCRdb keeps only in-frame clonotypes and omits some of them. The profile shows more than 1.2 million clones, approximately 98.5% of them singletons. The sample comprised naive CD4+ T cells sorted from blood. Subset of the sample: CD45RA+ positively selected. The receptors shown here come from a man aged 25 to 40 in good health.

The J gene is TRBJ2-6, the V gene TRBV2; the D is unclear. The CDR3 runs 14 residues. CDR1 and CDR2 (germline): SNHLY, FYNNEI. V was shortened by 4 bases and J by 0 bases, with 4 bases between the two germline ends. The CDR3 DNA sequence: TGTGCCAGCAGTGTTAGCTCTGGGGCCAACGTCCTGACTTTC. It translates to CASSVSSGANVLTF.

V is TRBV29-1 and J is TRBJ1-2, with no clear D. Germline lookup yields CDR1 SQVTM and CDR2 ANQGSEA. The CDR3 extends over 14 amino acids. The V gene lost 5 bases and the J gene lost 3 bases, with 16 bases spanning the gap. The DNA for the CDR3 is TGCAGCGTTCGACATTTCGATCGGGACTATGGCTACACCTTC. Its protein is CSVRHFDRDYGYTF.

CDR3 region: CAIPCPSYATNEKLFF. Written as DNA, the CDR3 is TGTGCCATACCCTGTCCTTCCTATGCAACTAATGAAAAACTGTTTTTT. V and J are TRBV10-3 and TRBJ1-4; D call uncertain. The V gene's germline CDR1 is ENHRY and CDR2 SYGVKD. The CDR3 spans 16 residues. Trimming shortened V by 9 bases and J by 0 bases, and 17 bases separated the two germline ends.

The J gene is TRBJ2-1, the V gene TRBV9, with 8 bases matching TRBD2. The ends lost 4 bases at V and 7 bases at J; junction bases unmatched: 13. Germline V gene data show CDR1 as SGDLS and CDR2 as YYNGEE. CDR3 length: 16 amino acids. The CDR3 region is CASSPRAGTSLNEQFF. The CDR3 nucleotides are TGTGCCAGCAGCCCTAGAGCCGGGACTAGTCTTAATGAGCAGTTCTTC. Drawing the rest from reference TRBV9 and TRBJ2-1, the complete variable domain is DSGVTQTPKHLITATGQRVTLRCSPRSGDLSVYWYQQSLDQGLQFLIQYYNGEERAKGNILERFSAQQFPDLHSELNLSSLELGDSALYFCASSPRAGTSLNEQFFGPGTRLTVL.

The chain has TRBV5-6 and TRBJ1-2; D gene unclear. There are 13 residues in the CDR3. Trimming left V 0 bases short and J 4 bases short, with 7 bases between. Germline-derived CDR1 and CDR2 are SGHDT and YYEEEE. CDR3 bases: TGTGCCAGCAGCTTGGAACAGCTCTATGGCTACACCTTC. Encoded protein: CASSLEQLYGYTF. The variable domain in full, completed from reference TRBV5-6 and TRBJ1-2, reads DAGVTQSPTHLIKTRGQQVTLRCSPKSGHDTVSWYQQALGQGPQFIFQYYEEEERQRGNFPDRFSGHQFPNYSSELNVNALLLGDSALYLCASSLEQLYGYTFGSGTRLTVV.

The chain combines TRBV28 with TRBJ2-7; D may be TRBD1 (6 bases). There are 16 residues in the CDR3. The germline V gene encodes CDR1 MDHEN and CDR2 SYDVKM. The germline V and J ends were trimmed by 6 bases and 2 bases, with 20 bases remaining between them. This CDR3 is CASSRAPGTNTYEQYF. The CDR3 bases are TGTGCCAGCAGCCGGGCACCGGGGACAAATACCTACGAGCAGTACTTC.

In regard to this clone: One junction end does not reproduce the germline sequence, and a read error may be involved. V is TRBV4-2 and J is TRBJ2-7; D remains ambiguous. The CDR3 sequence is 11 residues long. Germline V CDR1 and CDR2: LGHNA, YNFKEQ. The CDR3 is CASSQAHLYVF. DNA for the CDR3: TGTGCCAGCAGCCAAGCACATCTCTACGTCTTC.

J is TRBJ2-5 and V is TRBV6-1, with D possibly TRBD1 on 6 matching bases. V dropped 10 bases and J dropped 1 base, with 10 bases sitting between them. CDR3 size: 12 residues. CDR1 and CDR2 (germline): MNHNS, SASEGT. The CDR3 protein is CATGQIQETQYF. CDR3 DNA: TGTGCCACAGGACAGATCCAAGAGACCCAGTACTTC.

J is TRBJ1-5 and V is TRBV5-8; tentative D call: TRBD1 (5 bases). V dropped 2 bases and J dropped 1 base, with 13 bases sitting between them. Germline CDR1 reads SGHTS; CDR2 reads YDEGEE. This CDR3 spans 16 amino acids. CDR3 nucleotides: TGTGCCAGCAGCTTAGGGGACGGCCTGAGCAATCAGCCCCAGCATTTT. It specifies CASSLGDGLSNQPQHF.

This clone was seen only once. The gene calls are TRBV25-1 and TRBJ2-2, with 7 bases lining up with TRBD1. Trimming at V came to 5 bases and at J to 4 bases, leaving 10 bases not matched to a gene. This CDR3 region has 16 residues. Germline-derived CDR1 and CDR2 are MGHDK and SYGVNS. CDR3 sequence reads: CASSPIRDSPTGELFF. CDR3 nucleotides: TGTGCCAGCAGTCCCATCCGGGACAGCCCCACCGGGGAGCTGTTTTTT. The whole variable domain, remainder taken from reference TRBV25-1 and TRBJ2-2, is EADIYQTPRYLVIGTGKKITLECSQTMGHDKMYWYQQDPGMELHLIHYSYGVNSTEKGDLSSESTVSRIRTEHFPLTLESARPSHTSQYLCASSPIRDSPTGELFFGEGSRLTVL.

V usage is TRBV4-1 and J usage is TRBJ2-6; 9 bases are shared with TRBD1. V lost 3 bases and J lost 2; bases outside the gene matches: 8. The CDR3 sequence is 18 residues long. Germline V gene sequence: CDR1 MGHRA, CDR2 YSYEKL. The chain's CDR3 is CASSQVGTGFPGANVLTF. The CDR3, as DNA: TGCGCCAGCAGCCAGGTCGGGACAGGGTTTCCTGGGGCCAACGTCCTGACTTTC.

On this clone: A read error may account for a junction end that differs from germline. The chain employs TRBV7-7 and TRBJ2-5; D is uncertain. The CDR3 contains 13 residues. Per germline, CDR1 SSHAT and CDR2 FNYEAQ (reference sequence). The chain's CDR3 is CASSFFADQTQYF. CDR3 DNA sequence: TGTGCTAGCAGCTTTTTTGCCGACCAGACCCAGTACTTC.

The rearrangement uses TRBV12-5 and TRBJ2-5; D is undetermined. Trimming cost V 6 bases and J 5 bases, with 13 bases left between them. This CDR3 contains 13 residues. CDR1 is LGHNT and CDR2 is FRNRAP in the germline V gene. This CDR3 reads CASGSSGPETQYF. CDR3 coding DNA: TGTGCTAGTGGCTCATCAGGTCCGGAGACCCAGTACTTC.

V and J are TRBV7-9 and TRBJ1-5; unclear D gene. The CDR3 spans 13 residues. Deletions cut 5 bases from V and 4 bases from J, with 9 bases between. Per germline, CDR1 SEHNR and CDR2 FQNEAQ (reference sequence). CDR3 amino acids: CASSPWGNQPQHF. As DNA, the CDR3 is TGTGCCAGCAGCCCGTGGGGTAATCAGCCCCAGCATTTT.

The chain carries TRBV28 and TRBJ2-7; 11 nucleotides align to TRBD2. The CDR3 totals 16 residues. Per germline, CDR1 MDHEN and CDR2 SYDVKM. V shed 4 bases and J 3 bases; nucleotides not matched to a gene: 8. The CDR3 DNA reads as TGTGCCAGCAGTTCCAGACGACTAGCGGGGTTCTACGAGCAGTACTTC. Its translation is CASSSRRLAGFYEQYF. Complete variable domain (other parts from reference TRBV28 and TRBJ2-7): DVKVTQSSRYLVKRTGEKVFLECVQDMDHENMFWYRQDPGLGLRLIYFSYDVKMKEKGDIPEGYSVSREKKERFSLILESASTNQTSMYLCASSSRRLAGFYEQYFGPGTRLTVT.

This sequence joins TRBV19 and TRBJ2-7, with 10 positions matching TRBD1. Germline CDR1 LNHDA, CDR2 SQIVND (reference sequence). The length of the CDR3 is 16 residues. Trimming took 1 base from V and 2 from J; bases not matched to a gene: 5. This chain's CDR3 is CASSIATGGFTYEQYF. The CDR3 nucleotides read TGTGCCAGTAGTATAGCGACAGGGGGCTTTACCTACGAGCAGTACTTC.

This sequence joins TRBV6-5 and TRBJ2-1; 8 bases match TRBD1. The germline gives CDR1 MNHEY, CDR2 SVGAGI. This CDR3 has 16 amino acids. Trimming cost V 0 bases and J 4 bases; bases outside gene matches: 5. CDR3 in amino acids: CASSYSTGQGYNEQFF. CDR3 bases: TGTGCCAGCAGTTACTCGACCGGACAGGGTTACAATGAGCAGTTCTTC.

This sequence joins TRBV30 and TRBJ2-7; D could derive from TRBD1 or TRBD2 (5 bases each). Per germline, CDR1 GTSNPN and CDR2 SVGIG (reference sequence). The CDR3 runs to 13 residues. V lost 2 bases to trimming and J lost 4 bases, with 12 bases between them. The CDR3 reads CAWSLGPGYEQYF. CDR3 nucleotides: TGTGCCTGGAGTTTGGGACCGGGATACGAGCAGTACTTC.

The chain is built from TRBV30 and TRBJ1-1, with TRBD1 identical over 8 bases. Trimming removed 3 bases from V and 4 bases from J; junction bases left unmatched: 7. The CDR3 spans 14 residues. Looked up from germline, CDR1 is GTSNPN and CDR2 is SVGIG (reference sequence). CDR3 sequence (DNA): TGTGCCTGGAGATCACAGGGGGTAGTCACTGAAGCTTTCTTT. Amino acids: CAWRSQGVVTEAFF.

V usage is TRBV9 and J usage is TRBJ2-2, with D uncertain. CDR1 and CDR2 (germline): SGDLS, YYNGEE. V was cut by 1 base and J by 4 bases, with 23 bases left in between. The CDR3 runs 19 residues. CDR3 DNA: TGTGCCAGCAGCGTAAAATTCATAAGTTCTGGGCACACCACCGGGGAGCTGTTTTTT. As protein: CASSVKFISSGHTTGELFF.